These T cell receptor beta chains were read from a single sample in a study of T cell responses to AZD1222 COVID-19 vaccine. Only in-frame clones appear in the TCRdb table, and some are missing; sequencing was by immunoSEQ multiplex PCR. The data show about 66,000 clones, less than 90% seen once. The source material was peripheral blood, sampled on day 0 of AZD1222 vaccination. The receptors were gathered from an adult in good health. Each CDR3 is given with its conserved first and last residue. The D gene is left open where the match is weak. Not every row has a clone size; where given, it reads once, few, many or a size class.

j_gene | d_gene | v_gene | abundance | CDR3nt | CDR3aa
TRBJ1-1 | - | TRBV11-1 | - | TGTGCCAGCAGTCCCCAGGGACCAGGTGATGAAGCTTTCTTT | CASSPQGPGDEAFF
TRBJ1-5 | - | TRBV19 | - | TGTGCCAGTACCATGGGGGTGAGCCAGCCCCAGCATTTT | CASTMGVSQPQHF
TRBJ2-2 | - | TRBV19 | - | TGTGCCAGTAGTATAGTCTCGTTCTCCAGCACCGGGGAGCTGTTTTTT | CASSIVSFSSTGELFF
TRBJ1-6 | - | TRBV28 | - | TGTGCCAGCAGTCCCCGGGGCCCCTCCCTCCACTTT | CASSPRGPSLHF
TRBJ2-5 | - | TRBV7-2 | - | TGTGCCAGCAGCTCCTTAGGGGGAGGGCCGACGGAGACCCAGTACTTC | CASSSLGGGPTETQYF
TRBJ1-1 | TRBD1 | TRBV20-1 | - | TGCAGCCCTAAGGGGGCGGATGAAGCTTTCTTT | CSPKGADEAFF
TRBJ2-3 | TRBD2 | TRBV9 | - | TGTGCCAGCAGCGGATTTTCCGGGACTAGACCTTCTAGCACAGATACGCAGTATTTT | CASSGFSGTRPSSTDTQYF
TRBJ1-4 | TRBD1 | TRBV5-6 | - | TGTGCCAGCAGCACCGACAGGGCCCGACTTGCAACTAATGAAAAACTGTTTTTT | CASSTDRARLATNEKLFF
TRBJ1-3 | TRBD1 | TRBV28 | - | TGTGCCAGCAGTGTGACAGGGGATTCCTCTGGAAACACCATATATTTT | CASSVTGDSSGNTIYF
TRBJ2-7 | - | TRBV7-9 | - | TGTGCCAGCAGCCAATACGACAGTTCCTACGAGCAGTACTTC | CASSQYDSSYEQYF
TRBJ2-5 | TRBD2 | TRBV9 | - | TGTGCCAGCAGCTCTAGCGGGGGGAGGAGAGAGACCCAGTACTTC | CASSSSGGRRETQYF
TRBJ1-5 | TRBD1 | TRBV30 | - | TGTGCCTGGAGTCGAAAGGACAGGGTCAATCAGCCCCAGCATTTT | CAWSRKDRVNQPQHF
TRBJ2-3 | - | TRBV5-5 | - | TGTGCCAGCAGCCCAGCATCATTAGGGACAGATACGCAGTATTTT | CASSPASLGTDTQYF
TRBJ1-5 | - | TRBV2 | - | TGTGCCACCGAGATGGGTAAGGGTCAGCCCCAGCATTTT | CATEMGKGQPQHF
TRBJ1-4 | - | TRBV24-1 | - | TGTGCCACCAGTGATTCCGGGCCGGCTGAAAAACTGTTTTTT | CATSDSGPAEKLFF
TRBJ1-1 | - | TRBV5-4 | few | TGTGCCAGCAGCTTGGGTGGGGTAATGAACACTGAAGCTTTCTTT | CASSLGGVMNTEAFF
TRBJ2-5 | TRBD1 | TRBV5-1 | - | TGCGCCAGCGCCGGGACAGGGACCCGAGAGACCCAGTACTTC | CASAGTGTRETQYF
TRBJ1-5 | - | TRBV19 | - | TGTGCCAGTTCCTTCCAGGTGGTTCAGCCCCAGCATTTT | CASSFQVVQPQHF
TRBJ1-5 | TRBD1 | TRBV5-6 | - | TGTGCCAGCAGCTTCTTACAGGGGGACAATCAGCCCCAGCATTTT | CASSFLQGDNQPQHF
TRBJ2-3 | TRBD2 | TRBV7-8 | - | TGTGCCAGCAGTCTTCTAGCGGCCTACACAGATACGCAGTATTTT | CASSLLAAYTDTQYF
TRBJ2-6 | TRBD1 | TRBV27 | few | TGTGCCAGCAGTTTATTTCCTCCGGGACAGGGTGCCTCTGGGGCCAACGTCCTGACTTTC | CASSLFPPGQGASGANVLTF
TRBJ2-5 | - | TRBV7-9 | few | TGTGCCAGCAGCCCATCGTGGACTCCTGGCGGGGAGACCCAGTACTTC | CASSPSWTPGGETQYF
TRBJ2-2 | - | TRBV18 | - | TGTGCCAGCTCACCAGGCAGGGCAGCCACCGGGGAGCTGTTTTTT | CASSPGRAATGELFF
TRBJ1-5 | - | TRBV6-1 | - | TGTGCCAGCAGTGAAGAACAGGGAATAAATCAGCCCCAGCATTTT | CASSEEQGINQPQHF
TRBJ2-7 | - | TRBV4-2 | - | TGTGCCAGCAGCGACGACCTCGGAGGCGGCGGCGAGCAGTACTTC | CASSDDLGGGGEQYF
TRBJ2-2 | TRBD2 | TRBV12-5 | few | TGTGCTAGTGGTGGACTAGGCCTCGGAGAGCTGTTTTTT | CASGGLGLGELFF
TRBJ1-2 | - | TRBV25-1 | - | TGTGCCAGCAGTGGGCCCCAGTACAGGGTCGGCGGCTACACCTTC | CASSGPQYRVGGYTF
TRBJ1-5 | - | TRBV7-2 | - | TGTGCCAGCAGCTTAGGACGGCCGAATCAGCCCCAGCATTTT | CASSLGRPNQPQHF
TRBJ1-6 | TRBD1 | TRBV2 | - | TGTGCCAGCATGGACAGGGAAAGTTCACCCCTCCACTTT | CASMDRESSPLHF
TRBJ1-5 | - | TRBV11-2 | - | TGTGCCAGCAGCTTACGTAATCCTTTGGGGTTCGGCAATCAGCCCCAGCATTTT | CASSLRNPLGFGNQPQHF
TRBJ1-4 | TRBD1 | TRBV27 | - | TGTGCCAGCAGACGACAGGGGGCGCTAAATGAAAAACTGTTTTTT | CASRRQGALNEKLFF
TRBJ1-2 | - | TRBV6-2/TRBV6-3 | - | TGTGCCAGCAGTTACCCATTTCGGACGGGCTATGGCTACACCTTC | CASSYPFRTGYGYTF
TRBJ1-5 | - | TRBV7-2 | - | TGTGCCAGCAGCCTAGGGGCGAGTAGCAATCAGCCCCAGCATTTT | CASSLGASSNQPQHF